This T cell receptor (beta chain) was recorded in a study of blood T cell repertoires in COVID-19. TCRdb's table, derived via immunoSEQ multiplex PCR, lists solely in-frame clones and lacks some. The repertoire has around 310,000 clones, over 75% of them found once; the top ten carry under 6%. There are 16 residues in the CDR3. Germline V gene lookup returns CDR1 MNHNS and CDR2 SASEGT. V was clipped by 4 bases and J by 4 bases; unmatched bases: 8. The chain recombines TRBV6-1 with TRBJ1-4, with 8 nucleotides matching TRBD1. This receptor was identified in a man aged 25-45 years who had recovered from COVID-19. The sequencing sample was made of PBMCs or T cells enriched from blood (not recorded which). The CDR3 DNA sequence: TGTGCCAGCAGTGCTGACTGGACAGGGATTAATGAAAAACTGTTTTTT. It encodes CASSADWTGINEKLFF.